The clone carrying this TCR beta chain occurred once. Its antigen is not identified. A junction boundary mismatches the germline segment, possibly from a read error. The CDR3 extends over 14 amino acids. CDR1 is SEHNR, CDR2 FQNEAQ, per germline (reference sequence). This sample is drawn from a study of shared clonotypes between healthy human individuals. CD4+ cell separation produced CD45RA+ naive and CD45RA-negative memory subsets. General study points: In a handful of donors, around 4.5% of naive CD4 clonotypes appeared in common. Among the subsets, naive ones generally showed larger estimated richness than memory ones.

TCRdb's copy holds only in-frame clones and misses some; the assay was immunoSEQ multiplex PCR. The repertoire consists of 1,500,000 or so clones, with 97% to 99% occurring once and the leading ten covering 0.36%. Sample: naive CD4+ T cells sorted from blood. Indicated subset: CD45RA+ positively selected. The rearrangement joins TRBV7-9 to TRBJ1-2; D may be TRBD1 (6 bases). The origin of this receptor is a man aged 25-45 years in good health. The CDR3 nucleotides read TGCGCCAGCAGCCGAAAACAGGGTTGGGAAGGCTACACCTTC. It encodes CASSRKQGWEGYTF.